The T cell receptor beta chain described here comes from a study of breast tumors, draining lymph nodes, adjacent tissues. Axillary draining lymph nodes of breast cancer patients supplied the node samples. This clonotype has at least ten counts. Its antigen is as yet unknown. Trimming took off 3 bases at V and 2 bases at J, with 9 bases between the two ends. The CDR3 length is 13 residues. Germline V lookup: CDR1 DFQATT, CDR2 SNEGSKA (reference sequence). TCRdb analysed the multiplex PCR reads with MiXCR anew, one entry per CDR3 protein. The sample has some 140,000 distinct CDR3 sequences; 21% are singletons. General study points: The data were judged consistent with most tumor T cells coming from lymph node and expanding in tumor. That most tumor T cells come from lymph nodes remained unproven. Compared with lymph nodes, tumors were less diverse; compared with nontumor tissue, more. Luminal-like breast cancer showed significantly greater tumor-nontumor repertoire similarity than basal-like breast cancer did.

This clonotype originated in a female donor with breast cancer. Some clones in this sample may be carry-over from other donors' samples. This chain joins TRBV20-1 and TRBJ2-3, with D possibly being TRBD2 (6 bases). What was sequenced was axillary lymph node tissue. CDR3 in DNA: TGCAGTGCTAGGGCGGGACTCACAGATACGCAGTATTTT. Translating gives CSARAGLTDTQYF.